This TCR beta chain is from a study of T-cell reconstitution after alpha-beta-depleted transplantation in children. This clonotype was seen repeatedly, ten times or more. Using unique molecular identifiers, the investigators prepared the TCRbeta library. From the PCR reads, TCRdb called clonotypes with MiXCR, one entry per CDR3 protein. The sample includes about 24,000 distinct CDR3 sequences, roughly 10% of them seen just once. V dropped 0 bases and J dropped 3 bases, with 10 bases sitting between them. CDR3 length: 15 residues. Germline V lookup: CDR1 SGDLS, CDR2 YYNGEE. Sequenced here: PBMCs from the stem cell graft donor, sampled from the stem cell graft. This chain uses TRBV9 with TRBJ2-1, with D unclear. The clonotype originates from a human donor who donated a stem cell graft to a child with chronic granulomatous disease. CDR3 nucleotides: TGTGCCAGCAGCGTAGGAACAGATTACTACAATGAGCAGTTCTTC. Its translation: CASSVGTDYYNEQFF.